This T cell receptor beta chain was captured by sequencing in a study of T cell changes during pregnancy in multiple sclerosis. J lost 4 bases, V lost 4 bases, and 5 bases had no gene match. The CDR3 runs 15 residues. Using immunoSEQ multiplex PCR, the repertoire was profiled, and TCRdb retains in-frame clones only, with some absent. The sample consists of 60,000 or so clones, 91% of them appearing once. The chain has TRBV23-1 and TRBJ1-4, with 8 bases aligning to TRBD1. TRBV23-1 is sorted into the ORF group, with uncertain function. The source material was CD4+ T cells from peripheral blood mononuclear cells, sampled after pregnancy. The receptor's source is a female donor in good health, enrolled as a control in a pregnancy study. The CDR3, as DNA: TGCGCCAGCAGTCCTAAGACAGGGGATAATGAAAAACTGTTTTTT. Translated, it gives CASSPKTGDNEKLFF.